These 31 T cell receptor beta chains came from one sample sequenced in a study of cytomegalovirus exposure and HLA in healthy donors (dated by TCRdb to the late 2010s). The method behind the library was the immunoSEQ multiplex PCR assay. For the multiplex PCR, a mixture combining 60 forward primers for TCR Vbeta segments and 13 reverse primers for TCR Jbeta segments was used. TCRdb limited this immuneACCESS table to in-frame rearrangements with V and J called. A share of clones is missing; checked studies link under half to unresolved V genes, and the rest is unexplained. Counted in this sample were about 190,000 clones; 65% to 80% of them appeared once. The ten largest clones take up approximately 4.6% of the sample. Sequenced sample: PBMCs. These receptors were obtained from a man aged 25-45 years in good health and CMV-seropositive.

This clone has just one count. The V gene is TRBV7-9, the J gene TRBJ1-1; D might be TRBD1 (5 bases). V was pared by 8 bases and J by 1 base, with 14 bases between. The CDR3 contains 14 residues. In germline, CDR1 is SEHNR, CDR2 FQNEAQ (reference sequence). CDR3 nucleotide sequence: TGTGCCAGCGGGACTCAAGCCCCGAACACTGAAGCTTTCTTT. This codes for CASGTQAPNTEAFF.

The chain uses TRBV5-1 and TRBJ2-1; D possibly corresponds to TRBD1 (6 bases). CDR1 and CDR2 (germline): SGHRS, YFSETQ. CDR3 length equals 15 residues. Trimming removed 1 base at V and 4 bases at J, with 12 bases between. CDR3 protein: CASSLQGSLYNEQFF. CDR3 nucleotides: TGCGCCAGCAGCTTGCAGGGGTCCCTTTACAATGAGCAGTTCTTC.

This chain connects TRBV18 to TRBJ2-1, with 9 bases that match TRBD2. This CDR3 has 17 residues. The germline V gene has CDR1 KGHSH and CDR2 LQKENI. V dropped 1 base and J dropped 5; count of bases not matched to a gene: 9. The CDR3: CASSPLKTTSGNNEQFF. CDR3 coding DNA: TGTGCCAGCTCACCACTCAAGACGACTAGCGGAAACAATGAGCAGTTCTTC.

The chain couples TRBV2 to TRBJ1-5; D is possibly TRBD1 (5 bases). This CDR3 has 14 amino acids. The germline V and J ends were trimmed by 4 bases and 9 bases, with 16 bases remaining between them. Germline V CDR1 and CDR2: SNHLY, FYNNEI. CDR3: CASSVRGMGGPQHF. In nucleotides, the CDR3 is TGTGCCAGCAGTGTTCGGGGCATGGGGGGGCCCCAGCATTTT. Drawing the rest from reference TRBV2 and TRBJ1-5, the complete variable domain is EPEVTQTPSHQVTQMGQEVILRCVPISNHLYFYWYRQILGQKVEFLVSFYNNEISEKSEIFDDQFSVERPDGSNFTLKIRSTKLEDSAMYFCASSVRGMGGPQHFGDGTRLSIL.

This clone appeared a few times. Other DNA sequences within the sample encode an identical CDR3. The chain employs TRBV6-5 and TRBJ1-2; TRBD1 agrees at 8 bases. The CDR3 extends over 13 amino acids. CDR1 and CDR2 from the germline V gene are MNHEY and SVGAGI. J lost 5 bases, V lost 4 bases, and 3 bases had no gene match. In DNA, the CDR3 is TGTGCCAGCAGTTCCGACAGGGGTTATGGCTACACCTTC. This translates into CASSSDRGYGYTF.

V is TRBV19 and J is TRBJ1-5, with D tentatively TRBD1 (6 bases). V lost 8 bases, J lost 0 bases, and 17 bases lay in between. Looked up from germline, CDR1 is LNHDA and CDR2 is SQIVND (reference sequence). This CDR3 contains 16 residues. CDR3 amino acids: CASSVGGGLSNQPQHF. CDR3 DNA: TGTGCCAGTTCGGTCGGGGGGGGCCTTAGCAATCAGCCCCAGCATTTT.

The rearrangement joins TRBV28 to TRBJ2-1; D is undetermined. Germline CDR1 and CDR2: MDHEN and SYDVKM. With 8 bases removed from V and 13 bases from J, the gap between germline ends came to 15 bases. The CDR3 contains 11 residues. CDR3 sequence (DNA): TGTGCCAGCTCCGACCCTGCGGTACAGTTCTTC. This sequence encodes CASSDPAVQFF.

This clone was detected only once. The gene calls are TRBV5-6 and TRBJ1-1; no firm D call. CDR3 size: 14 residues. Per the germline V gene, CDR1 is SGHDT and CDR2 is YYEEEE. V gave up 6 bases and J gave up 7 bases, with 19 bases separating them. CDR3 in amino acids: CASTQVGRSFEAFF. Here the CDR3 DNA reads TGTGCCAGCACCCAGGTAGGCCGGTCCTTTGAAGCTTTCTTT.

This clone is a singleton in its sample. The genes are TRBV4-3 and TRBJ1-1, with D perhaps TRBD1 (6 bases). V was cut by 3 bases and J by 2 bases, with 7 bases left in between. The CDR3 extends over 13 amino acids. CDR1 and CDR2 (germline): LGHNA, YSLEER. CDR3 protein: CASSQGQNTEAFF. The CDR3 DNA reads as TGCGCCAGCAGCCAGGGACAAAACACTGAAGCTTTCTTT.

V and J are TRBV28 and TRBJ1-2; D remains unclear. The CDR3 sequence is 14 residues long. V lost 2 bases and J lost 0, with 7 bases in between. Germline-derived CDR1 and CDR2 are MDHEN and SYDVKM. The CDR3 protein is CASSLIGANYGYTF. Written as DNA, the CDR3 is TGTGCCAGCAGTTTAATCGGGGCTAACTATGGCTACACCTTC.

This chain connects TRBV7-2 to TRBJ2-2; TRBD1 might be the D (6 bases). CDR3 length: 14 residues. Germline-derived CDR1 and CDR2 are SGHTA and FQGNSA. Trimming cost V 3 bases and J 6 bases, with 11 bases left between them. The CDR3 region is CASSLLSGAGELFF. DNA of the CDR3: TGTGCCAGCAGCTTGTTGTCAGGGGCCGGGGAGCTGTTTTTT.

This clone was seen once. V usage is TRBV6-5 and J usage is TRBJ2-7, with D possibly TRBD2 on 5 matching bases. Per the germline V gene, CDR1 is MNHEY and CDR2 is SVGAGI. Trimming left V 6 bases short and J 1 base short, with 16 bases between. This CDR3 comprises 15 residues. Here the CDR3 reads CASRRYKEGSYEQYF. The CDR3 DNA reads as TGTGCCAGCAGGCGTTACAAAGAGGGTTCCTACGAGCAGTACTTC.

The rearrangement joins TRBV29-1 to TRBJ2-1, with D possibly matching TRBD1 (6 bases). CDR3 length equals 10 residues. Deletions cut 6 bases from V and 15 bases from J, with 15 bases between. Per the germline V gene, CDR1 is SQVTM and CDR2 is ANQGSEA. Here the CDR3 reads CSVGEGVPFF. In nucleotides, the CDR3 is TGCAGCGTGGGCGAGGGGGTGCCGTTCTTC.

The V gene is TRBV5-1, the J gene TRBJ1-1; D is perhaps TRBD1 (5 bases). The CDR3 sequence is 15 residues long. The germline CDR1 and CDR2 sequences are SGHRS and YFSETQ. Trimming removed 2 bases at V and 5 bases at J, with 16 bases between. The CDR3 sequence is CASSLVQSGGTEAFF. DNA of the CDR3: TGCGCCAGCAGCTTAGTTCAGAGCGGGGGGACTGAAGCTTTCTTT.

This clone has more than one count but fewer than ten. This chain's CDR3 is CASSLTGANQPQHF. In nucleotides, the CDR3 is TGTGCCAGCTCCTTGACAGGGGCAAATCAGCCCCAGCATTTT. The rearrangement links TRBV18 to TRBJ1-5, with 8 nucleotides matching TRBD1. CDR3 length: 14 residues. Germline assignment: CDR1 KGHSH and CDR2 LQKENI. V shed 6 bases and J 4 bases; nucleotides not matched to a gene: 5.

The genes are TRBV29-1 and TRBJ1-1; D ambiguous. In germline, CDR1 is SQVTM, CDR2 ANQGSEA. This CDR3 comprises 13 residues. V dropped 5 bases and J dropped 0 bases, with 10 bases sitting between them. The CDR3 nucleotides are TGCAGCGTTAGGAGAGACCTGAACACTGAAGCTTTCTTT. It yields the protein CSVRRDLNTEAFF.

The chain is built from TRBV5-1 and TRBJ2-7; 9 bases are shared with TRBD1. The germline gives CDR1 SGHRS, CDR2 YFSETQ. The CDR3 extends over 17 amino acids. With V trimmed by 3 bases and J by 4 bases, 14 bases remained unmatched. The CDR3 bases are TGCGCCAGCAGCTATGGTGGCACCGGAGGACAGGGGTACGAGCAGTACTTC. It translates to CASSYGGTGGQGYEQYF.

This chain connects TRBV5-6 to TRBJ1-4; TRBD1 might be the D (6 bases). The germline V gene has CDR1 SGHDT and CDR2 YYEEEE. This CDR3 contains 14 residues. The V gene lost 5 bases and the J gene lost 7 bases, with 15 bases spanning the gap. The CDR3 DNA is TGTGCCAGCAGATTGACAGGCACCCGTGAAAAACTGTTTTTT. This gives the protein CASRLTGTREKLFF.

The CDR3 coding sequence is TGTGCCACCGGGAGGGGACCCACGGGAATCTTTCAGTACTTC. Its protein product is CATGRGPTGIFQYF. This rearrangement joins TRBV15 to TRBJ2-5, with TRBD2 matching over 7 bases. V trimming: 8 bases; J trimming: 11 bases; junction bases outside the gene matches: 17. This CDR3 is 14 amino acids long. CDR1 and CDR2 (germline): LNHNV, YYDKDF (reference sequence).

The sample holds a few counts of this clone. The gene calls are TRBV13 and TRBJ2-3; 9 bases agree with TRBD2. Germline values: CDR1 PRHDT, CDR2 FYEKMQ (reference sequence). CDR3 length: 18 residues. V dropped 3 bases and J dropped 2; count of bases not matched to a gene: 12. The CDR3 DNA sequence: TGTGCCAGCAGCTTGGAGGGGCGGGGGGGCCGGGTCACAGATACGCAGTATTTT. Its translation: CASSLEGRGGRVTDTQYF. Full variable domain (missing parts from reference TRBV13 and TRBJ2-3): AAGVIQSPRHLIKEKRETATLKCYPIPRHDTVYWYQQGPGQDPQFLISFYEKMQSDKGSIPDRFSAQQFSDYHSELNMSSLELGDSALYFCASSLEGRGGRVTDTQYFGPGTRLTVL.

This clone has a handful of counts. This chain uses TRBV18 with TRBJ2-1; the match to TRBD2 covers 9 bases. Trimming took 0 bases from V and 1 from J; bases not matched to a gene: 4. This CDR3 has 17 residues. Germline values: CDR1 KGHSH, CDR2 LQKENI. The CDR3 sequence: CASSPPRGGASYNEQFF. The CDR3 DNA is TGTGCCAGCTCACCACCGCGCGGGGGGGCATCCTACAATGAGCAGTTCTTC.

V usage is TRBV7-9 and J usage is TRBJ1-5, with D unresolved. The CDR3 sequence is 12 residues long. V was shortened by 0 bases and J by 9 bases, with 6 bases between the two germline ends. In germline, CDR1 is SEHNR, CDR2 FQNEAQ (reference sequence). The CDR3 DNA follows: TGTGCCAGCAGCTTAGCGTCATCGCCCCAGCATTTT. It specifies CASSLASSPQHF.

Worth noting for this clone: A junction end diverges from the germline sequence, so it may reflect a read error. This CDR3 is also generated by other DNA sequences in the sample. The chain carries TRBV6-5 and TRBJ2-5; possible D gene TRBD2, 6 bases. The germline gives CDR1 MNHEY, CDR2 SVGAGI. The CDR3 covers 14 residues. CDR3: CASSYQGGQETQYF. The CDR3 DNA is TGTGCCAGTAGTTACCAAGGAGGGCAAGAGACCCAGTACTTC.

The V and J genes are TRBV5-6 and TRBJ1-5; tentative D call: TRBD1 (6 bases). From germline, CDR1 is SGHDT and CDR2 YYEEEE. The CDR3 loop spans 14 amino acids. Trimming took 4 bases from V and 10 from J, leaving 18 bases between them. For the CDR3, the DNA is TGTGCCAGCAGCCAACAGGGTACACCGATACCCCAGCATTTT. This encodes CASSQQGTPIPQHF.

This clone was picked up one time. This chain joins TRBV7-2 and TRBJ2-5; 10 nucleotides align to TRBD1. The CDR3 has 15 residues. The germline CDR1 and CDR2 sequences are SGHTA and FQGNSA. Unmatched junction bases numbered 6, after V lost 3 bases and J lost 5 bases. CDR3 bases: TGTGCCAGCAGCTTCGACAGGGGGCGCGGGGAGACCCAGTACTTC. Its translation: CASSFDRGRGETQYF. Combining the CDR3 with reference TRBV7-2 and TRBJ2-5 gives the whole variable domain GAGVSQSPSNKVTEKGKDVELRCDPISGHTALYWYRQSLGQGLEFLIYFQGNSAPDKSGLPSDRFSAERTGGSVSTLTIQRTQQEDSAVYLCASSFDRGRGETQYFGPGTRLLVL.

V gene TRBV9 combines with J gene TRBJ2-7; a weak D match, TRBD1 (5 bases). Trimming took off 0 bases at V and 2 bases at J, with 12 bases between the two ends. CDR1 is SGDLS and CDR2 is YYNGEE in the germline V gene. The CDR3 consists of 15 residues. CDR3 DNA: TGTGCCAGCAGCGTAGGGGCTCGACAGACCTACGAGCAGTACTTC. Amino acids: CASSVGARQTYEQYF.

This clone was seen more than once but under ten times. The V and J genes are TRBV7-9 and TRBJ2-5, with D hard to call. CDR3 length: 12 residues. V lost 7 bases, J lost 4 bases, and 10 bases lay in between. The germline V gene encodes CDR1 SEHNR and CDR2 FQNEAQ (reference sequence). The CDR3, as DNA: TGTGCCAGCACCGAGAAGCGAGAGACCCAGTACTTC. It codes for CASTEKRETQYF.

The count of this clone is one. J is TRBJ2-7 and V is TRBV4-3; D remains ambiguous. Germline CDR1 reads LGHNA; CDR2 reads YSLEER. This CDR3 comprises 13 residues. The V gene lost 4 bases and the J gene lost 2 bases, with 9 bases spanning the gap. The DNA of the CDR3 is TGCGCCAGCAGCCCTGATCTACCCTACGAGCAGTACTTC. Residues: CASSPDLPYEQYF.

The genes are TRBV19 and TRBJ2-7, with D maybe TRBD2 (7 bases). The CDR3 extends over 16 amino acids. Germline V gene data show CDR1 as LNHDA and CDR2 as SQIVND (reference sequence). The V end lost 1 base, the J end lost 2 bases, and 15 bases lay between the germline ends. The CDR3 here is CASSIAGASGAYEQYF. In nucleotides, the CDR3 is TGTGCCAGTAGTATAGCGGGGGCTAGCGGAGCCTACGAGCAGTACTTC.

The chain combines TRBV28 with TRBJ2-5; D perhaps matches TRBD1 (5 bases). V was pared by 6 bases and J by 3 bases, with 17 bases between. The CDR3 contains 15 residues. Per germline, CDR1 MDHEN and CDR2 SYDVKM. CDR3 loop: CASRALGQGEETQYF. In nucleotides, the CDR3 is TGTGCCAGCAGGGCTCTGGGGCAGGGTGAAGAGACCCAGTACTTC.

This clone was counted only a few times. The V gene is TRBV5-1, the J gene TRBJ2-7, with TRBD2 identical over 11 bases. Germline V gene lookup returns CDR1 SGHRS and CDR2 YFSETQ. The CDR3 length is 15 residues. After removal of 4 bases from V and 4 bases from J, the junction contained 7 bases not matched to a gene. CDR3 sequence reads: CASSIVTSGGYEQYF. The CDR3 coding sequence is TGCGCCAGCAGCATCGTTACTAGCGGGGGTTACGAGCAGTACTTC.